This TCR beta chain was profiled in a study of cytomegalovirus exposure and HLA in healthy donors. Across the whole study: A prior analysis found some 110 million unique TCR beta sequences from around 190 million T cells.

The PCR used 60 Vbeta and 13 Jbeta primers. In the study's own analysis: Roughly 80 million unique TCR beta chains, some 9.9 million of them shared, were counted by a later analysis. Assay used: immunoSEQ multiplex PCR; TCRdb lists only in-frame clones, some missing. The V and J calls and the clone size are those of that table, but D and trimming were determined from the DNA. The repertoire shows approximately 130,000 clones; the top ten hold roughly 2%. V lost 6 bases, J lost 2 bases, and 7 bases stayed unmatched. CDR3 length equals 15 residues. The V gene's germline CDR1 is MNHEY and CDR2 SVGAGI. Note on this clone: Its specificity is unknown.

Overall study results and limits: Among TCR beta chains, those listed as cytomegalovirus-associated numbered over 150.

This sequence was found in a woman aged 60 to 75 in good health and CMV-seronegative. Sample: PBMCs. The V gene is TRBV6-5, the J gene TRBJ1-5; 7 nucleotides agree with TRBD1. This CDR3 reads CASSLDRAGNQPQHF. The CDR3 region has the DNA TGTGCCAGCAGCCTCGACAGGGCAGGCAATCAGCCCCAGCATTTT.